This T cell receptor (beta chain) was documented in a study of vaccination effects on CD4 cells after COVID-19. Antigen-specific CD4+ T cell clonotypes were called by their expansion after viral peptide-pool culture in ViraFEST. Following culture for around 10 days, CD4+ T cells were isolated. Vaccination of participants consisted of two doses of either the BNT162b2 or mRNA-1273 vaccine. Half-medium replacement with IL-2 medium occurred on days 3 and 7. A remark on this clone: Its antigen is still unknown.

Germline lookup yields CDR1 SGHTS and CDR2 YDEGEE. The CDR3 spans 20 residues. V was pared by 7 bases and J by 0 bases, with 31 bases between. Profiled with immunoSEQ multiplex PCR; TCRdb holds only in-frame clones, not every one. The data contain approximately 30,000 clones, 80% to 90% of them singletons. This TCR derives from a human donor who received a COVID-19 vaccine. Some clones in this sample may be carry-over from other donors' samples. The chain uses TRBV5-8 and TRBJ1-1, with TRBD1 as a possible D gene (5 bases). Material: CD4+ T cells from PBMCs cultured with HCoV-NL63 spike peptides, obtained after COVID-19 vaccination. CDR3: CASPSSLGRGLNGMNTEAFF. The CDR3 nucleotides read TGTGCCAGCCCCAGCTCCCTGGGGAGGGGCCTAAATGGTATGAACACTGAAGCTTTCTTT.